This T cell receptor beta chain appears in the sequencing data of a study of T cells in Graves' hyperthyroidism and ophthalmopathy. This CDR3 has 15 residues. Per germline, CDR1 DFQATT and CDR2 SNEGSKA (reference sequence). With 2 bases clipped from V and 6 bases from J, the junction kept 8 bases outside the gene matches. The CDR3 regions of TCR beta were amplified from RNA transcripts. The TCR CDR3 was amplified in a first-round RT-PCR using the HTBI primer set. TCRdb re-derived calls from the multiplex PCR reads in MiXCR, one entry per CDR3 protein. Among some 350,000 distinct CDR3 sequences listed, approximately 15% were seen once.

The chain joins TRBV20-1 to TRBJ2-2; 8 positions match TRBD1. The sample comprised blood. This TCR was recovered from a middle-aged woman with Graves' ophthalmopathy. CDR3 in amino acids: CSARSEQGESGELFF. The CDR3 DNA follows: TGCAGTGCTAGATCAGAACAGGGGGAGTCCGGGGAGCTGTTTTTT.